What follows describes a single T cell receptor beta chain. These data are taken from a study of blood T cell repertoires in COVID-19. Sequencing used immunoSEQ multiplex PCR; TCRdb keeps in-frame clones, though not all of them. The sample contains about 190,000 clones, 80% to 90% of which appear only once. The germline V gene has CDR1 DFQATT and CDR2 SNEGSKA (reference sequence). The V gene end was trimmed by 3 bases and the J gene end by 12 bases; junction bases not matched to a gene: 13. The CDR3 loop spans 15 amino acids. V is TRBV20-1 and J is TRBJ2-1; the match to TRBD2 covers 11 bases. Sequenced material: peripheral blood. This clonotype was sampled from a woman aged 70-85 years with active or convalescent COVID-19. The CDR3 bases are TGCAGTGCTAGTATGTCTTTACTAGCGGGAGAAGTGCAGTTCTTC. Translated, it gives CSASMSLLAGEVQFF.